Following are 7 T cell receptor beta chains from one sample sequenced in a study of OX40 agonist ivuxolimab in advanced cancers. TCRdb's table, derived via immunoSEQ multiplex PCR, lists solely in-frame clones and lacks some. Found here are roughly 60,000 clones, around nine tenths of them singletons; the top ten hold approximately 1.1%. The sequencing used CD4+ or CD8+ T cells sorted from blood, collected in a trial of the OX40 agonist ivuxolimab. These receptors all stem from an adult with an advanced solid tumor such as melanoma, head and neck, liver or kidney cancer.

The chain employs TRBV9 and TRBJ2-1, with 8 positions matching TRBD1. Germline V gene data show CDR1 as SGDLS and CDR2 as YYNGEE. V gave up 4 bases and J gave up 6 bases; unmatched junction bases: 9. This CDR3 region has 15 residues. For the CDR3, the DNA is TGTGCCAGCAGCCCAAGGCAGGGGGCGGTCAATGAGCAGTTCTTC. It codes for CASSPRQGAVNEQFF.

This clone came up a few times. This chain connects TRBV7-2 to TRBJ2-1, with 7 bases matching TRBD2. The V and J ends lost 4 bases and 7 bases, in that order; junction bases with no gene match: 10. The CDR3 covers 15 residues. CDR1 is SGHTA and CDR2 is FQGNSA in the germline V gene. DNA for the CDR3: TGTGCCAGCAGCTCCCCGCTAGCGGCCGGGAATGAGCAGTTCTTC. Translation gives CASSSPLAAGNEQFF.

For the CDR3, the DNA is TGTGCCAGCAGCCCTGTGCAGGTAGATACGCAGTATTTT. It encodes CASSPVQVDTQYF. The V call is TRBV9, the J call TRBJ2-3; D unclear. The germline gives CDR1 SGDLS, CDR2 YYNGEE. CDR3 length equals 13 residues. With 4 bases removed from V and 5 bases from J, the gap between germline ends came to 11 bases.

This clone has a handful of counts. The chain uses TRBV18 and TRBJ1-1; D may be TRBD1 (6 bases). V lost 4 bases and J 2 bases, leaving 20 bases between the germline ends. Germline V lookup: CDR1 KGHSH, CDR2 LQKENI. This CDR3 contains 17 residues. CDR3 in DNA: TGTGCCAGCTCACGATTCTCGGGCCCAGGGGCTAACACTGAAGCTTTCTTT. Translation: CASSRFSGPGANTEAFF. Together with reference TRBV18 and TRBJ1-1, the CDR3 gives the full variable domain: NAGVMQNPRHLVRRRGQEARLRCSPMKGHSHVYWYRQLPEEGLKFMVYLQKENIIDESGMPKERFSAEFPKEGPSILRIQQVVRGDSAAYFCASSRFSGPGANTEAFFGQGTRLTVV.

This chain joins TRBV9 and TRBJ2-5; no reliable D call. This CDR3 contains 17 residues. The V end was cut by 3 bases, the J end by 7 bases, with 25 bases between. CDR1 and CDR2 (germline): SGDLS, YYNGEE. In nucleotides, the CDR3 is TGTGCCAGCAGCGGAGATGGCTTCTCCCCACATACCGGGACCCAGTACTTC. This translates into CASSGDGFSPHTGTQYF. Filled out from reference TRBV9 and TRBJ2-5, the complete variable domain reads DSGVTQTPKHLITATGQRVTLRCSPRSGDLSVYWYQQSLDQGLQFLIQYYNGEERAKGNILERFSAQQFPDLHSELNLSSLELGDSALYFCASSGDGFSPHTGTQYFGPGTRLLVL.

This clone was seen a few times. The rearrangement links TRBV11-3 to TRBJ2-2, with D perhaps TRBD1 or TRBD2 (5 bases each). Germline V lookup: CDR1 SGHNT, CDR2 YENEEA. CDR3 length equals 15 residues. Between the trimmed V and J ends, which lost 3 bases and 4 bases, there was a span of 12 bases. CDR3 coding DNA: TGTGCCAGCAGCTTCGCACAGGCGGGCACCGGGGAGCTGTTTTTT. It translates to CASSFAQAGTGELFF.

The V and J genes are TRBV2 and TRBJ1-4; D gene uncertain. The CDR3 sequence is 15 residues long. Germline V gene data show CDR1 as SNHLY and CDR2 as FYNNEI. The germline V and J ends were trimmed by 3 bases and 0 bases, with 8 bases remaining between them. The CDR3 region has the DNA TGTGCCAGCAGTGAGGAGATGGCAACTAATGAAAAACTGTTTTTT. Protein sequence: CASSEEMATNEKLFF.